Each of the 29 T cell receptor beta chains below was sequenced from the same sample in a study of T cells in Graves' hyperthyroidism and ophthalmopathy. Amplified regions were TCR beta CDR3 sequences from RNA transcripts. An initial round of RT-PCR targeting the TCR CDR3 relied on the HTBI primer set. TCRdb fed the multiplex PCR reads into MiXCR, producing one record per CDR3 protein. The sample shows approximately 400,000 distinct CDR3 sequences, around 14% of them seen only once. Specimen: blood. These TCRs come from a woman aged 30 to 39 with Graves' hyperthyroidism.

This clonotype was counted many times. The chain employs TRBV9 and TRBJ2-7; 9 positions match TRBD2. Germline-derived CDR1 and CDR2 are SGDLS and YYNGEE. Losses at the gene ends were 4 bases for V and 3 bases for J; bases not matched to a gene: 8. The CDR3 has 15 amino acids. This CDR3 is CASSPRGLAFYEQYF. The CDR3 DNA is TGTGCCAGCAGCCCCCGGGGACTAGCATTCTACGAGCAGTACTTC.

There are many counts of this clonotype. The rearrangement links TRBV12-3 or TRBV12-4 to TRBJ2-5; 7 bases are shared with TRBD1. V lost 6 bases to trimming and J lost 5 bases; unmatched junction nucleotides: 3. The CDR3 runs to 12 residues. The DNA for the CDR3 is TGTGCCAGCAGCCCCAGGGGGGAGACCCAGTACTTC. This translates into CASSPRGETQYF.

This clonotype was seen many times. V and J are TRBV24-1 and TRBJ2-5; 11 positions match TRBD2. CDR3 size: 16 residues. V lost 5 bases and J lost 2; bases outside the gene matches: 6. Germline V gene sequence: CDR1 KGHDR, CDR2 SFDVKD. The CDR3 spells CATSGASGRWQETQYF. CDR3 DNA: TGTGCCACCAGTGGTGCTAGCGGGAGGTGGCAAGAGACCCAGTACTTC.

This clonotype was counted between two and nine times. V and J are TRBV20-1 and TRBJ2-2; 9 positions agree with TRBD2. V shed 2 bases, J shed 0 bases, and the junction held 4 bases outside the gene matches. This CDR3 is 16 amino acids long. From germline, CDR1 is DFQATT and CDR2 SNEGSKA (reference sequence). The CDR3 DNA sequence: TGCAGTGCTAGACCTCCTAGCGGGGCGAACACCGGGGAGCTGTTTTTT. Its translation: CSARPPSGANTGELFF.

In its sample, this clonotype was seen a few times. The rearrangement joins TRBV20-1 to TRBJ2-1; no clear D gene. V lost 5 bases and J lost 0, with 14 bases in between. Germline assignment: CDR1 DFQATT and CDR2 SNEGSKA (reference sequence). The CDR3 runs to 15 residues. The CDR3 DNA reads as TGCAGTGCTCCGAGTGCTGGATCCTCCTACAATGAGCAGTTCTTC. It codes for CSAPSAGSSYNEQFF.

This clonotype was seen many times. The rearrangement joins TRBV2 to TRBJ1-5; D unclear. The germline V and J ends were trimmed by 2 bases and 5 bases, with 4 bases remaining between them. Germline values: CDR1 SNHLY, CDR2 FYNNEI. The CDR3 loop spans 12 amino acids. CDR3 sequence reads: CASSESYQPQHF. The CDR3 region has the DNA TGTGCCAGCAGTGAATCATATCAGCCCCAGCATTTT.

Comment on this clonotype: A single base separates this from a much larger clone, so it may be a read error. The rearrangement uses TRBV12-5 and TRBJ2-3; no reliable D call. Germline values: CDR1 LGHNT, CDR2 FRNRAP. The CDR3 covers 11 residues. In nucleotides, the CDR3 is TGTGCTAGTGGCACCACAGATGCGCAGTATTTT. Amino acid sequence: CASGTTDAQYF. Full variable domain (remainder filled in from reference TRBV12-5 and TRBJ2-3): DARVTQTPRHKVTEMGQEVTMRCQPILGHNTVFWYRQTMMQGLELLAYFRNRAPLDDSGMPKDRFSAEMPDATLATLKIQPSEPRDSAVYFCASGTTDAQYFGPGTRLTVL.

The table lists this clonotype with many counts. This sequence joins TRBV28 and TRBJ2-1; 8 nucleotides line up with TRBD2. The CDR3 covers 13 residues. J was trimmed by 10 bases and V by 4 bases; bases with no gene match: 6. Per the germline V gene, CDR1 is MDHEN and CDR2 is SYDVKM. CDR3: CASSSGTREEQFF. The CDR3 coding sequence is TGTGCCAGCAGTTCCGGGACTAGGGAAGAGCAGTTCTTC.

The V call is TRBV6-1, the J call TRBJ1-3, with D maybe TRBD1 (6 bases). Looked up from germline, CDR1 is MNHNS and CDR2 is SASEGT. The V end lost 10 bases, the J end lost 0 bases, and 19 bases lay between the germline ends. This CDR3 spans 16 amino acids. CDR3 in DNA: TGTGCCACCCGTTTGTCGAGGGGACACTCTGGAAACACCATATATTTT. Protein product: CATRLSRGHSGNTIYF.

The sample holds many counts of this clonotype. The rearrangement links TRBV27 to TRBJ2-2, with unresolved D. CDR1 MNHEY and CDR2 SMNVEV come from the germline V gene (reference sequence). V gave up 6 bases and J gave up 1 base, with 9 bases separating them. The CDR3 totals 14 residues. CDR3 loop: CASSRLKNTGELFF. The CDR3 nucleotides are TGTGCCAGCAGCCGGCTTAAGAACACCGGGGAGCTGTTTTTT.

There are a few counts of this clonotype. The gene calls are TRBV5-6 and TRBJ2-1; D gene uncertain. V lost 6 bases and J 0 bases, leaving 10 bases between the germline ends. Germline values: CDR1 SGHDT, CDR2 YYEEEE. There are 14 residues in the CDR3. CDR3 residues: CASNRPNSYNEQFF. In DNA, the CDR3 is TGTGCCAGCAACCGACCGAACTCCTACAATGAGCAGTTCTTC.

As for this clonotype: A much more abundant neighbour one base away suggests this may be a read error. V usage is TRBV20-1 and J usage is TRBJ2-7, with TRBD2 matching 12 bases. CDR1 DFQATT and CDR2 SNEGSKA come from the germline V gene (reference sequence). CDR3 length: 14 residues. V shed 6 bases, J shed 2 bases, and the junction held 5 bases outside the gene matches. In DNA, the CDR3 is TGCAGTGCATATAGGACTAGCGGGACCTACGAGCAGTACTTC. Amino acids: CSAYRTSGTYEQYF.

Remarks on this clonotype: A read error may be the cause here, since a much bigger clone is one base away. The CDR3 coding sequence is TGTGCCAGCAGTCCCCCAGGGTCTTACAATGAGCAGTACTTC. This sequence encodes CASSPPGSYNEQYF. This rearrangement joins TRBV12-3 or TRBV12-4 to TRBJ2-1, with D perhaps matching TRBD1 (5 bases). The J call may be in error: the DNA end matches TRBJ2-7 better. CDR3 length: 14 residues.

Only a few counts were recorded for this clonotype. This sequence joins TRBV5-6 and TRBJ1-3, with 7 bases that match TRBD1. V gave up 4 bases and J gave up 4 bases; unmatched junction bases: 8. This CDR3 is 15 amino acids long. Looked up from germline, CDR1 is SGHDT and CDR2 is YYEEEE. CDR3 in DNA: TGTGCCAGCAGCCAAAGACAGGGCGCCGGAAACACCATATATTTT. Protein: CASSQRQGAGNTIYF.

The CDR3 nucleotides read TGTGCCTGGAGCGTCGGGTCTCATCAGACGGGTACGCAGTATTTT. Encoded protein: CAWSVGSHQTGTQYF. The chain recombines TRBV30 with TRBJ2-3; no clear D. The V end lost 3 bases, the J end lost 8 bases, and 21 bases lay between the germline ends. The germline V gene encodes CDR1 GTSNPN and CDR2 SVGIG (reference sequence). The length of the CDR3 is 15 residues.

The table lists this clonotype with many counts. The chain employs TRBV24-1 and TRBJ2-1, with 12 nucleotides matching TRBD2. The V gene's germline CDR1 is KGHDR and CDR2 SFDVKD. There are 16 residues in the CDR3. V lost 4 bases, J lost 4 bases, and 4 bases stayed unmatched. The CDR3 bases are TGTGCCACCAGTGACCTAGCGGGAGGGCGGTACAATGAGCAGTTCTTC. Amino acid sequence: CATSDLAGGRYNEQFF.

In regard to this clonotype: A much larger clone sits a single nucleotide away, making a read error possible. The chain carries TRBV12-3 or TRBV12-4 and TRBJ2-7; D ambiguous. The CDR3 has 13 residues. The V end was cut by 7 bases, the J end by 2 bases, with 12 bases between. The CDR3 DNA sequence: TGTGCCAGCACTGACGGGCTTCCCTACGAGCAGTACTTC. This sequence encodes CASTDGLPYEQYF.

Ten or more counts support this clonotype. The chain joins TRBV5-6 to TRBJ2-3; 7 bases line up with TRBD1. The V and J ends lost 5 bases and 2 bases, in that order; junction bases with no gene match: 5. This CDR3 has 14 amino acids. Germline V gene data show CDR1 as SGHDT and CDR2 as YYEEEE. In DNA form, the CDR3 reads TGTGCCAGCAGTCGGGACAGTCCCACAGATACGCAGTATTTT. The encoded protein is CASSRDSPTDTQYF.

Ten or more counts support this clonotype. The chain is built from TRBV6-1 and TRBJ1-5; TRBD1 agrees at 8 bases. Germline V gene data show CDR1 as MNHNS and CDR2 as SASEGT. The trim removed 1 base at V and 7 bases at J, leaving 3 bases unmatched. The length of the CDR3 is 14 residues. The CDR3 region is CASSEVGDRQPQHF. CDR3 DNA sequence: TGTGCCAGCAGTGAAGTGGGGGACAGGCAGCCCCAGCATTTT.

This clonotype was observed a handful of times. The rearrangement joins TRBV27 to TRBJ1-2; maybe TRBD1 (5 bases). The ends were cut back, 7 bases at V and 1 base at J, with 7 bases in the middle. The CDR3 has 12 amino acids. Germline CDR1 is MNHEY and CDR2 is SMNVEV (reference sequence). CDR3 protein: CASKDSNYGYTF. CDR3 nucleotides: TGTGCCAGCAAAGACAGTAACTATGGCTACACCTTC.

The chain has TRBV20-1 and TRBJ1-5; a weak D match, TRBD1 (6 bases). The CDR3 extends over 13 amino acids. Germline CDR1 DFQATT, CDR2 SNEGSKA (reference sequence). Trimming stripped 6 bases from V and 6 bases from J, with 15 bases between. CDR3 amino acids: CSAGQQGSQPQHF. CDR3 nucleotides: TGCAGTGCCGGCCAACAGGGTTCTCAGCCCCAGCATTTT.

This clonotype was observed many times. The chain uses TRBV2 and TRBJ1-2; D gene ambiguous. Germline CDR1 and CDR2: SNHLY and FYNNEI. The CDR3 runs to 13 residues. The V end lost 8 bases, the J end lost 6 bases, and 16 bases lay between the germline ends. Here the CDR3 reads CASVGLTYHGYTF. In nucleotides, the CDR3 is TGTGCCAGCGTAGGACTGACCTATCATGGCTACACCTTC.

This clonotype was counted only a few times. The rearrangement joins TRBV13 to TRBJ2-1; 12 positions match TRBD1. The CDR3 consists of 16 residues. Germline trimming cut 4 bases from V and 9 bases from J; bases unmatched to any gene: 10. Germline lookup yields CDR1 PRHDT and CDR2 FYEKMQ (reference sequence). The CDR3 region has the DNA TGTGCCAGCAGCTCTCCGGGACAGGGGGCGCTGGGTGAGCAGTTCTTC. Residues: CASSSPGQGALGEQFF.

This clonotype was observed a few times. The rearrangement joins TRBV7-3 to TRBJ1-4; D is undetermined. The germline V and J ends were trimmed by 11 bases and 5 bases, with 12 bases remaining between them. Germline loops: CDR1 SGHTA, CDR2 FQGTGA. The CDR3 contains 12 residues. The CDR3 region has the DNA TGTGCCCTTCGGGCGTGGAATGAAAAACTGTTTTTT. This gives the protein CALRAWNEKLFF.

This clonotype was detected many times. The gene calls are TRBV7-8 and TRBJ2-1; 13 bases match TRBD2. Trimming cost V 1 base and J 7 bases; bases outside gene matches: 19. The CDR3 length is 21 residues. In germline, CDR1 is SGHVS, CDR2 FQNEAQ. DNA for the CDR3: TGTGCCAGCAGCTTAGTTCAAGGACTAGCGGGAGAGAGGACCTTTTGGAATGAGCAGTTCTTC. This gives the protein CASSLVQGLAGERTFWNEQFF.

This clonotype occurred many times. The V gene is TRBV15, the J gene TRBJ2-7, with TRBD2 identical over 9 bases. CDR1 is LNHNV and CDR2 is YYDKDF in the germline V gene (reference sequence). This CDR3 is built from 15 residues. The ends lost 1 base at V and 5 bases at J; junction bases unmatched: 6. CDR3 sequence reads: CATSRARTSEDEQYF. Here the CDR3 DNA reads TGTGCCACCAGCAGAGCCAGGACTAGCGAAGACGAGCAGTACTTC.

This clonotype appeared a few times. The chain carries TRBV19 and TRBJ2-2, with D perhaps being TRBD1 or TRBD2 (5 bases each). Trimming left V 3 bases short and J 6 bases short, with 11 bases between. Per the germline V gene, CDR1 is LNHDA and CDR2 is SQIVND (reference sequence). The CDR3 spans 14 residues. CDR3: CASSMLQGAGELFF. The DNA for the CDR3 is TGTGCCAGTAGTATGCTTCAGGGAGCCGGGGAGCTGTTTTTT. Filled out from reference TRBV19 and TRBJ2-2, the complete variable domain reads DGGITQSPKYLFRKEGQNVTLSCEQNLNHDAMYWYRQDPGQGLRLIYYSQIVNDFQKGDIAEGYSVSREKKESFPLTVTSAQKNPTAFYLCASSMLQGAGELFFGEGSRLTVL.

This clonotype showed up many times. The gene calls are TRBV12-3 or TRBV12-4 and TRBJ2-3, with 11 bases matching TRBD2. There are 17 residues in the CDR3. The V and J ends lost 5 bases and 3 bases, in that order; junction bases with no gene match: 10. In DNA form, the CDR3 reads TGTGCCAGCAGTCGGGGTCTGGGGACTAGCGGAACAGATACGCAGTATTTT. Residues: CASSRGLGTSGTDTQYF.

The V gene is TRBV27, the J gene TRBJ1-5, with D unclear. This CDR3 has 15 residues. The V end was cut by 6 bases, the J end by 0 bases, with 12 bases between. In germline, CDR1 is MNHEY, CDR2 SMNVEV (reference sequence). This CDR3 reads CASSPVKVSNQPQHF. In nucleotides, the CDR3 is TGTGCCAGCAGCCCGGTGAAGGTTAGCAATCAGCCCCAGCATTTT.